Listed here is a single TCR beta chain. What it recognizes is unknown. The sample is drawn from a study of shared clonotypes between healthy human individuals. TCRdb keeps only in-frame clones here, not all; method: immunoSEQ multiplex PCR. The sample has roughly 1,100,000 clones, 75% seen once. Whole-study results and caveats: Among non-shared clonotypes, generation probabilities were lower than among those shared by all four donors. Investigators collected only blood, and repertoires in tissues likely differ. Larger estimated richness was generally recorded for naive subsets relative to memory subsets.

This CDR3 is 13 amino acids long. Per the germline V gene, CDR1 is SGHNT and CDR2 is YYREEE (reference sequence). Deletions cut 4 bases from V and 3 bases from J, with 9 bases between. The TCR was taken from a man aged 18-30 years in good health. Sequencing was performed on memory CD4+ T cells sorted from blood. Sample subset: CD45RA-negative fraction. The chain couples TRBV5-4 to TRBJ2-3; a weak D match, TRBD1 (6 bases). The CDR3 sequence: CASSATGTDTQYF. The CDR3 nucleotides are TGTGCCAGCAGCGCTACAGGGACAGATACGCAGTATTTT.